This T cell receptor (beta chain) was sequenced for a study of early T cells in non-severe SARS-CoV-2 infection. Each CDR3 protein gets one entry after TCRdb re-called the 5' RACE reads with MiXCR. The sample consists of around 56,000 distinct CDR3 sequences, over 10% of them appearing once. Germline CDR1 SGHAT, CDR2 FQNNGV. Trimming removed 4 bases from V and 8 bases from J, with 12 bases in between. The CDR3 is 13 residues long. Source: whole blood, taken at baseline. The origin of this receptor is an adult who was a healthcare worker with PCR-confirmed SARS-CoV-2 infection or an uninfected control (not recorded which). The V and J genes are TRBV11-2 and TRBJ2-1, with D unresolved. This CDR3 is CASSSPDWDEQFF. The CDR3, as DNA: TGTGCCAGCAGCTCACCCGATTGGGATGAGCAGTTCTTC.